This is a list of T cell receptor beta chains from one sample in a study of control samples from healthy donors and cancer patients. Assay used: immunoSEQ multiplex PCR; TCRdb lists only in-frame clones, some missing. Of almost 90,000 clones in the sample, 86% were seen once. The specimen was blood. The source is a man aged 25 to 40 in good health. Each CDR3 is given with its conserved first and last residue. The D gene is left open where the match is weak. Clone size is shown for a subset of rows, as once, few, many or a class of expanded clone.

v_gene: TRBV6-5
j_gene: TRBJ2-1
abundance: -
d_gene: -
CDR3nt: TGTGCCAGCAGGGGAGACATAGGAGATTACAATGAGCAGTTCTTC
CDR3aa: CASRGDIGDYNEQFF

v_gene: TRBV24-1
j_gene: TRBJ2-1
abundance: medium-sized
d_gene: TRBD2
CDR3nt: TGTGCCACCAGTGCTCGGACTAGCGGGGGGGACAATCCCCACTACAATGAGCAGTTCTTC
CDR3aa: CATSARTSGGDNPHYNEQFF

v_gene: TRBV6-6
j_gene: TRBJ2-1
abundance: -
d_gene: -
CDR3nt: TGTGCCAGCAGCCTTTCCTATTCCTACAATGAGCAGTTCTTC
CDR3aa: CASSLSYSYNEQFF

v_gene: TRBV29-1
j_gene: TRBJ2-7
abundance: -
d_gene: -
CDR3nt: TGCAGCGCTCGAGAGGGGAGCTCCTACGAGCAGTACTTC
CDR3aa: CSAREGSSYEQYF

v_gene: TRBV6-4
j_gene: TRBJ1-2
abundance: -
d_gene: -
CDR3nt: TGTGCCAGCAGTGACTGGGCAGGTTTATACTATGGCTACACCTTC
CDR3aa: CASSDWAGLYYGYTF

v_gene: TRBV9
j_gene: TRBJ1-6
abundance: -
d_gene: -
CDR3nt: TGTGCCAGCAGCGGACAGTCCTATAATTCACCCCTCCACTTT
CDR3aa: CASSGQSYNSPLHF

v_gene: TRBV6-5
j_gene: TRBJ1-1
abundance: -
d_gene: -
CDR3nt: TGTGCCAGCAGTTTCGGACAGATGAACACTGAAGCTTTCTTT
CDR3aa: CASSFGQMNTEAFF

v_gene: TRBV10-3
j_gene: TRBJ2-2
abundance: -
d_gene: -
CDR3nt: TGTGCCTCCTCATGGAGGGGGCGCGAGGAGCTGTTTTTT
CDR3aa: CASSWRGREELFF

v_gene: TRBV6-5
j_gene: TRBJ1-1
abundance: -
d_gene: -
CDR3nt: TGTGCCAGCAGTTACTATAGTAACACTGAAGCTTTCTTT
CDR3aa: CASSYYSNTEAFF

v_gene: TRBV7-2
j_gene: TRBJ2-1
abundance: -
d_gene: -
CDR3nt: TGTGCCAGCAGCTTTGGTCCTTACAATGAGCAGTTCTTC
CDR3aa: CASSFGPYNEQFF

v_gene: TRBV4-1
j_gene: TRBJ2-5
abundance: -
d_gene: TRBD2
CDR3nt: TGCGCCAGCAGCTTTCCTAAGCGGGGGAAAAAAGAGACCCAGTACTTC
CDR3aa: CASSFPKRGKKETQYF

v_gene: TRBV7-9
j_gene: TRBJ1-1
abundance: -
d_gene: TRBD1
CDR3nt: TGTGCCAGCAGCAGACAGGGCAGGCAGGATGTGTTCTTT
CDR3aa: CASSRQGRQDVFF

v_gene: TRBV5-1
j_gene: TRBJ1-6
abundance: once
d_gene: -
CDR3nt: TGCGCCAGCAGCCTTGGACAGAACTCACCCCTCCACTTT
CDR3aa: CASSLGQNSPLHF

v_gene: TRBV21-1
j_gene: TRBJ2-5
abundance: -
d_gene: -
CDR3nt: TGTGCCAGCAGCCCCCAAGGAACGGTTAAAGAGACCCAGTACTTC
CDR3aa: CASSPQGTVKETQYF

v_gene: TRBV7-9
j_gene: TRBJ1-2
abundance: -
d_gene: TRBD1
CDR3nt: TGTGCCAGCAGCCCGGGACAGGGCTATGGCTACACCTTC
CDR3aa: CASSPGQGYGYTF

v_gene: TRBV19
j_gene: TRBJ2-3
abundance: -
d_gene: TRBD2
CDR3nt: TGTGCCAGTAGTATTCTGGCGGGGGTGGCAGATACGCAGTATTTT
CDR3aa: CASSILAGVADTQYF

v_gene: TRBV27
j_gene: TRBJ2-3
abundance: -
d_gene: TRBD2
CDR3nt: TGTGCCAGCAGTGTACTAGCGGGTTTCACAGATACGCAGTATTTT
CDR3aa: CASSVLAGFTDTQYF

v_gene: TRBV29-1
j_gene: TRBJ2-2
abundance: -
d_gene: TRBD1
CDR3nt: TGCAGCGTTGAAGCCATGGACAGGGAGGACACCGGGGAGCTGTTTTTT
CDR3aa: CSVEAMDREDTGELFF

v_gene: TRBV9
j_gene: TRBJ1-1
abundance: -
d_gene: TRBD1
CDR3nt: TGTGCCAGCAGCGCCGAACAGGGGTTGCCCACTGAAGCTTTCTTT
CDR3aa: CASSAEQGLPTEAFF

v_gene: TRBV18
j_gene: TRBJ1-6
abundance: -
d_gene: -
CDR3nt: TGTGCCAGCTCACGGGCAGACAGCTCCTATAATTCACCCCTCCACTTT
CDR3aa: CASSRADSSYNSPLHF

v_gene: TRBV11-1
j_gene: TRBJ2-2
abundance: -
d_gene: TRBD1
CDR3nt: TGTGCCAGCAGCAACCCGACAGGGGGTGACACCGGGGAGCTGTTTTTT
CDR3aa: CASSNPTGGDTGELFF

v_gene: TRBV7-2
j_gene: TRBJ2-3
abundance: -
d_gene: -
CDR3nt: TGTGCCAGCAGCTTAGAACGGGGGTTCCCGTCTTCTCGCACAGATACGCAGTATTTT
CDR3aa: CASSLERGFPSSRTDTQYF

v_gene: TRBV30
j_gene: TRBJ1-6
abundance: -
d_gene: -
CDR3nt: TGTGCCTGGAGCGCGACCGGGAGAATATATAATTCACCCCTCCACTTT
CDR3aa: CAWSATGRIYNSPLHF

v_gene: TRBV6-6
j_gene: TRBJ2-2
abundance: -
d_gene: TRBD1
CDR3nt: TGTGCCAGCAGTCTCCGGGACAGGGGCGCTGTCGTAGGGGACACCGGGGAGCTGTTTTTT
CDR3aa: CASSLRDRGAVVGDTGELFF